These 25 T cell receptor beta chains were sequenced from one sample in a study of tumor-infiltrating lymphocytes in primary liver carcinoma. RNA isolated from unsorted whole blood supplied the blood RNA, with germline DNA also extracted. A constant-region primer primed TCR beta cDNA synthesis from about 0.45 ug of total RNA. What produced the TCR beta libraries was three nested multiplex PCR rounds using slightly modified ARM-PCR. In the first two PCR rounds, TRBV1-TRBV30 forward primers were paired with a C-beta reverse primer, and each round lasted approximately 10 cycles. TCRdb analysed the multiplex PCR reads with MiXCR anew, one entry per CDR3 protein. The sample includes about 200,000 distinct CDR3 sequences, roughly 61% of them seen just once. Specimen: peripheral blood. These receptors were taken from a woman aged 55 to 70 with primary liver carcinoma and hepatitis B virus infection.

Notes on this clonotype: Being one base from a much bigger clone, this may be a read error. In nucleotides, the CDR3 is TGTGCCACCAGTCCCCCCTCGGGGGTGGTTTCCGAAGCTTTCTTT. Translation: CATSPPSGVVSEAFF. The chain carries TRBV12-3 or TRBV12-4 and TRBJ1-1; weak D call: TRBD1 (5 bases). This CDR3 is 15 amino acids long.

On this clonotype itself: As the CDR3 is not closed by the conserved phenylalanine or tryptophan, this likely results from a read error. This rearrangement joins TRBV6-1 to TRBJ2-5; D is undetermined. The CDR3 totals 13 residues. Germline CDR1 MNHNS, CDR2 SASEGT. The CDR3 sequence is CASTDTEQETQYL. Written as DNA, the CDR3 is TGTGCTAGCACCGACACAGAACAAGAGACCCAGTACCTC.

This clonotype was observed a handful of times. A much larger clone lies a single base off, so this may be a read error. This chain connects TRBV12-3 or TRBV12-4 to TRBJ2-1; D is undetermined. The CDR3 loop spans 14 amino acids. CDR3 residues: CANSLSGFYNEQFF. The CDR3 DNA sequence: TGTGCCAACAGTTTGAGTGGCTTTTACAATGAGCAGTTCTTC.

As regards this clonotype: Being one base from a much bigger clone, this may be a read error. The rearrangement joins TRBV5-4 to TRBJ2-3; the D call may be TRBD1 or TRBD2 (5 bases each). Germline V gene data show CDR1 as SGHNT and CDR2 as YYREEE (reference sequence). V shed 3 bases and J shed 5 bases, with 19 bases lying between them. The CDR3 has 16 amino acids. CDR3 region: CASSSLNRDGIDTQYF. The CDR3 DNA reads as TGTGCCAGCAGCTCCCTGAACCGGGACGGCATAGATACGCAGTATTTT. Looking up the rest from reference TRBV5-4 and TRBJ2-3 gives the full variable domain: ETGVTQSPTHLIKTRGQQVTLRCSSQSGHNTVSWYQQALGQGPQFIFQYYREEENGRGNFPPRFSGLQFPNYSSELNVNALELDDSALYLCASSSLNRDGIDTQYFGPGTRLTVL.

The CDR3: CASSLGHHEAFF. In DNA, the CDR3 is TGTGCCAGCAGTTTGGGACACCATGAAGCTTTCTTT. The chain combines TRBV28 with TRBJ1-1, with D tentatively TRBD1 (6 bases). CDR3 length: 12 residues. Germline loops: CDR1 MDHEN, CDR2 SYDVKM. V lost 3 bases and J lost 7, with 9 bases in between.

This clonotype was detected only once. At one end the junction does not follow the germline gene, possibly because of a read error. CDR3 nucleotide sequence: TGTACCAGCAGCCCAGTAGGCAGAGGACTTGTCACCGGGGAGCTGTTTTTT. Protein product: CTSSPVGRGLVTGELFF. This rearrangement joins TRBV11-2 to TRBJ2-2; perhaps TRBD2 as D (5 bases). CDR1 and CDR2 from the germline V gene are SGHAT and FQNNGV. The CDR3 extends over 17 amino acids.

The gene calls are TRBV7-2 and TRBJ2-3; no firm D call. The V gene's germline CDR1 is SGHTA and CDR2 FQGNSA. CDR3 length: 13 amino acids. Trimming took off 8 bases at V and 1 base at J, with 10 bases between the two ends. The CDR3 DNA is TGTGCCAGCGGCACCTTAGGCACAGATACGCAGTATTTT. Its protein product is CASGTLGTDTQYF.

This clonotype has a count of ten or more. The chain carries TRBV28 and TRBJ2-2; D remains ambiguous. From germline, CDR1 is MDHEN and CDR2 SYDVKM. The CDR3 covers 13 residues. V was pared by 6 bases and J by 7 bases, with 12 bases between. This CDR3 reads CASRAGGFGELFF. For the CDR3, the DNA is TGTGCCAGCAGAGCCGGTGGGTTCGGGGAGCTGTTTTTT. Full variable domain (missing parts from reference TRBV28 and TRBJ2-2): DVKVTQSSRYLVKRTGEKVFLECVQDMDHENMFWYRQDPGLGLRLIYFSYDVKMKEKGDIPEGYSVSREKKERFSLILESASTNQTSMYLCASRAGGFGELFFGEGSRLTVL.

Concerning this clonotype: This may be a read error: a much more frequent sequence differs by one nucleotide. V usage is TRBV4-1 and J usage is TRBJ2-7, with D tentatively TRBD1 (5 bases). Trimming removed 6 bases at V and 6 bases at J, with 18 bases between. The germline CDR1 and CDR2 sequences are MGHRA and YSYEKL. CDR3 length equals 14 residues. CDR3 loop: CASSRDSMTCEQYF. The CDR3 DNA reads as TGCGCCAGCAGTCGCGACAGCATGACCTGCGAGCAGTACTTC.

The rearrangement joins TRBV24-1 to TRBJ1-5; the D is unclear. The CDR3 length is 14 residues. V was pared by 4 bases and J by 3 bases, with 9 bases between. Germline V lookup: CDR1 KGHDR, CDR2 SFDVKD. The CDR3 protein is CATSESIINQPQHF. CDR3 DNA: TGTGCCACCAGTGAGTCCATAATCAATCAGCCCCAGCATTTT.

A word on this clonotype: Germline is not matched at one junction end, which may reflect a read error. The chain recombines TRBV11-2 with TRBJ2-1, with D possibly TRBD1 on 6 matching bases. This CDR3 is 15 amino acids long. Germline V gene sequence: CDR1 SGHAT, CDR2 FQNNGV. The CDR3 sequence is CACSLEGGEINEKFF. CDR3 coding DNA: TGTGCCTGCAGCTTAGAAGGGGGAGAGATCAATGAGAAGTTCTTC.

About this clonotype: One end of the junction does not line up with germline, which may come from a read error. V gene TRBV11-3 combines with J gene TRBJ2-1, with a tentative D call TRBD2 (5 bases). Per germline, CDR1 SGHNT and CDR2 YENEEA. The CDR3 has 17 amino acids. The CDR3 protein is CASNLGFGGLSYNERFF. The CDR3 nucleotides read TGTGCCAGTAACTTAGGGTTCGGCGGGCTTTCCTACAATGAGCGGTTCTTC. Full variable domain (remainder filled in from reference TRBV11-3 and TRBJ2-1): EAGVVQSPRYKIIEKKQPVAFWCNPISGHNTLYWYLQNLGQGPELLIRYENEEAVDDSQLPKDRFSAERLKGVDSTLKIQPAELGDSAVYLCASNLGFGGLSYNERFFGPGTRLTVL.

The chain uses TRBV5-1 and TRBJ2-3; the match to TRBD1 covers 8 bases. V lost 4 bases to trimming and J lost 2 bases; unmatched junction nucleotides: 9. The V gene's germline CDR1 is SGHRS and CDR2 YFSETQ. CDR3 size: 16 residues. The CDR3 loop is CASSRTTGVSTDTQYF. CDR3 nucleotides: TGCGCCAGCAGCCGAACGACAGGGGTATCCACAGATACGCAGTATTTT.

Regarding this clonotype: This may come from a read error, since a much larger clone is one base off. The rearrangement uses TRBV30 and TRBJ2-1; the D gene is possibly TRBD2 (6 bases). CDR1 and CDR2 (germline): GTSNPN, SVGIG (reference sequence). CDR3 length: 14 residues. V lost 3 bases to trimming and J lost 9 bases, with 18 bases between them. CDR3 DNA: TGTGCCTGGAGCAGACTAGTGGGGGGAATTGAGCAGTTCTTC. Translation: CAWSRLVGGIEQFF. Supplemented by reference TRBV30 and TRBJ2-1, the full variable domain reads SQTIHQWPATLVQPVGSPLSLECTVEGTSNPNLYWYRQAAGRGLQLLFYSVGIGQISSEVPQNLSASRPQDRQFILSSKKLLLSDSGFYLCAWSRLVGGIEQFFGPGTRLTVL.

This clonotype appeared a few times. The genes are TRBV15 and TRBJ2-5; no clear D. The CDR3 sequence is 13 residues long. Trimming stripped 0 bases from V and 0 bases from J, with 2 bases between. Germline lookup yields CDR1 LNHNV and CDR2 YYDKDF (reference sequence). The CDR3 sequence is CATSRDYQETQYF. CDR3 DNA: TGTGCCACCAGCAGAGACTACCAAGAGACCCAGTACTTC. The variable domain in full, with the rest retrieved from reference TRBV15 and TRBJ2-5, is DAMVIQNPRYQVTQFGKPVTLSCSQTLNHNVMYWYQQKSSQAPKLLFHYYDKDFNNEADTPDNFQSRRPNTSFCFLDIRSPGLGDTAMYLCATSRDYQETQYFGPGTRLLVL.

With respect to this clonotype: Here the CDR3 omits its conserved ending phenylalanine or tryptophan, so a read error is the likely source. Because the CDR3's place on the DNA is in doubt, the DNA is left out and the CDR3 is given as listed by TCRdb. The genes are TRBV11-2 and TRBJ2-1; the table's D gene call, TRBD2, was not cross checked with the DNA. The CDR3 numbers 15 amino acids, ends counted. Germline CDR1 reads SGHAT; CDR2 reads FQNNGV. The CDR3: CASSFREGGHNEQFL.

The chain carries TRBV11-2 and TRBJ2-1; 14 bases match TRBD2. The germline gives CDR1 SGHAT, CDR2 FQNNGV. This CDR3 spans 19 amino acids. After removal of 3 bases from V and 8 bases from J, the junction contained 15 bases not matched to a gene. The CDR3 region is CASSFQWVPGTSGSHEQFF. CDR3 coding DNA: TGTGCCAGCAGCTTCCAATGGGTGCCTGGGACTAGCGGGAGTCATGAGCAGTTCTTC.

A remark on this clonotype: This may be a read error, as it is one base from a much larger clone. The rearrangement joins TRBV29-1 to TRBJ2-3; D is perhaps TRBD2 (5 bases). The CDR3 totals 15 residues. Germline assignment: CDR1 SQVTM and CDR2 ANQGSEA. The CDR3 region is CSVDGRTDNTDTQFF. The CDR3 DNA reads TGCAGCGTTGATGGACGGACTGACAACACAGATACGCAGTTTTTT.

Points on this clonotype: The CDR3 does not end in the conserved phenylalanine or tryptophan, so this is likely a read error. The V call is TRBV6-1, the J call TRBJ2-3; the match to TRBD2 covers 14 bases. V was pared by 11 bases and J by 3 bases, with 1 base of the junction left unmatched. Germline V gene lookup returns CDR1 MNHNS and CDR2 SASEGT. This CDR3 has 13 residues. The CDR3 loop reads CAGTSGRTDTQYY. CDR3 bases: TGTGCCGGGACTAGCGGGAGAACAGATACGCAGTATTAT.

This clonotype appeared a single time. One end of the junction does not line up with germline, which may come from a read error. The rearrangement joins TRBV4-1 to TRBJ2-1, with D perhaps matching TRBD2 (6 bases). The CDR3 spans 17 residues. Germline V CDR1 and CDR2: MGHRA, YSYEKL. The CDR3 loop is CASSQDPRECLYNEQFF. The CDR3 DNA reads TGTGCCAGCAGCCAAGATCCCCGGGAGTGCCTCTACAATGAGCAGTTCTTC.

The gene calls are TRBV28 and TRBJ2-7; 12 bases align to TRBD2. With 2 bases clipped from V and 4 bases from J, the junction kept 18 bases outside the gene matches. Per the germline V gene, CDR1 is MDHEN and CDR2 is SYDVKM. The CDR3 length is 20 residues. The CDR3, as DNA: TGTGCCAGCAGTTTACGTCCCGGGACGGGGGCTAGCGGGAGGGCTTACGAGCAGTACTTC. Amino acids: CASSLRPGTGASGRAYEQYF.

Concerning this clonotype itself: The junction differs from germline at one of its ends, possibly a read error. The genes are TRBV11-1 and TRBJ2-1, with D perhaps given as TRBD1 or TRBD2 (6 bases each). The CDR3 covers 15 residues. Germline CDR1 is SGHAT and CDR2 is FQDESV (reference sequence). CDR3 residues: CASSLGGTTYYEQFF. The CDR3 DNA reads TGTGCGAGCAGCTTAGGGGGGACAACCTACTATGAGCAGTTCTTC.

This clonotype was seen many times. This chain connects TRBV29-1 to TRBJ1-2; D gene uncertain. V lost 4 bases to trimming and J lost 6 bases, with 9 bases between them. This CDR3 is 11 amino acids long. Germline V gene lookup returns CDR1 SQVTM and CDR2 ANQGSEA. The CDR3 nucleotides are TGCAGCGTTGGGGCAGGAGATGGCTACACCTTC. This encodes CSVGAGDGYTF. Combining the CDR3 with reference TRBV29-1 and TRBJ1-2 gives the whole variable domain SAVISQKPSRDICQRGTSLTIQCQVDSQVTMMFWYRQQPGQSLTLIATANQGSEATYESGFVIDKFPISRPNLTFSTLTVSNMSPEDSSIYLCSVGAGDGYTFGSGTRLTVV.

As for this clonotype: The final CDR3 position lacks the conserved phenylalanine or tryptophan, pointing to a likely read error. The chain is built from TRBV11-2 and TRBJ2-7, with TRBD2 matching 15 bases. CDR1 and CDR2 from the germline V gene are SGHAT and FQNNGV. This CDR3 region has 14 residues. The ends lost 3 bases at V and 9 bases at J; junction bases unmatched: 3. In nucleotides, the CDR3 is TGTGCCAGCAGCTTGCTGGGACTAGCGGGAGGGCAGTACCTC. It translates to CASSLLGLAGGQYL.

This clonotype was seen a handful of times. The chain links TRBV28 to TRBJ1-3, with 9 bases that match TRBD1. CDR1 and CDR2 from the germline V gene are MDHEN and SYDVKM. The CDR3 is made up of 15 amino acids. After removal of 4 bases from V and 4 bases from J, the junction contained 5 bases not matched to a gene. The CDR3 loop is CASSSGQGSGNTIYF. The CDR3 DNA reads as TGTGCCAGCAGTTCGGGACAGGGAAGCGGAAACACCATATATTTT.